The 16 T cell receptor beta chains below come from one sample, sequenced in a study of blood T cell repertoires in COVID-19. This table comes from immunoSEQ multiplex PCR, and its TCRdb copy is limited to in-frame clones, with some not included. The sample consists of about 180,000 clones, 80% to 90% of them appearing once. Sequencing was done on a sample of peripheral blood. The receptors were sampled from a human donor with active or convalescent COVID-19. The donor label of this sample is uncertain.

The gene calls are TRBV9 and TRBJ2-1, with TRBD2 matching over 14 bases. The germline gives CDR1 SGDLS, CDR2 YYNGEE. V dropped 3 bases and J dropped 2; count of bases not matched to a gene: 7. The CDR3 totals 18 residues. Here the CDR3 DNA reads TGTGCCAGCAGCGAGACAGGGGGACTAGCGGGAGCCTACAATGAGCAGTTCTTC. It is translated as CASSETGGLAGAYNEQFF.

The V gene is TRBV7-6, the J gene TRBJ1-5; D may be TRBD1 (6 bases). The V gene's germline CDR1 is SGHVS and CDR2 FNYEAQ. CDR3 length: 16 residues. V lost 5 bases, J lost 0 bases, and 14 bases lay in between. DNA for the CDR3: TGTGCCAGCAGCGTCGGGGACAACCGTAGCAATCAGCCCCAGCATTTT. It codes for CASSVGDNRSNQPQHF.

As DNA, the CDR3 is TGTGCCAGCAGTGAACACAAGGACAGGGGTACGGATACGCAGTATTTT. Protein sequence: CASSEHKDRGTDTQYF. V usage is TRBV6-1 and J usage is TRBJ2-3; 9 bases align to TRBD1. Germline values: CDR1 MNHNS, CDR2 SASEGT. The V segment lost 2 bases and the J segment 6 bases; nucleotides outside the gene matches: 9. The CDR3 has 16 amino acids.

A few counts support this clone. V is TRBV5-4 and J is TRBJ1-2; maybe TRBD1 (5 bases). The V gene lost 1 base and the J gene lost 8 bases, with 15 bases spanning the gap. Per the germline V gene, CDR1 is SGHNT and CDR2 is YYREEE (reference sequence). This CDR3 has 14 residues. The CDR3: CASSLQGVPGGYTF. DNA for the CDR3: TGTGCCAGCAGCTTGCAGGGCGTTCCCGGAGGCTACACCTTC.

This clone was counted once. The chain links TRBV30 to TRBJ2-3; no clear D. The CDR3 consists of 11 residues. V gave up 4 bases and J gave up 5 bases, with 7 bases separating them. Germline V gene data show CDR1 as GTSNPN and CDR2 as SVGIG (reference sequence). This chain's CDR3 is CAWTSRDTQYF. The CDR3 DNA sequence: TGTGCCTGGACCTCCCGAGATACGCAGTATTTT.

The gene calls are TRBV7-9 and TRBJ1-2, with D perhaps TRBD1 (5 bases). Germline CDR1 reads SEHNR; CDR2 reads FQNEAQ (reference sequence). This CDR3 has 15 amino acids. Trimming removed 4 bases at V and 4 bases at J, with 16 bases between. The CDR3 sequence: CASSSETASLYGYTF. Written as DNA, the CDR3 is TGTGCCAGCAGCTCAGAGACAGCTTCCCTCTATGGCTACACCTTC.

The rearrangement joins TRBV5-1 to TRBJ2-1; TRBD2 matches at 11 bases. Trimming removed 0 bases from V and 6 bases from J; junction bases left unmatched: 2. Germline loops: CDR1 SGHRS, CDR2 YFSETQ. CDR3 size: 15 residues. CDR3 coding DNA: TGCGCCAGCAGCTTGGACCTAGCGGGAGGCAATGAGCAGTTCTTC. Residues: CASSLDLAGGNEQFF.

This clone was seen just once. The rearrangement links TRBV2 to TRBJ2-2; possibly TRBD1 for D (6 bases). This CDR3 spans 14 amino acids. Trimming removed 7 bases from V and 1 base from J, with 10 bases in between. Germline assignment: CDR1 SNHLY and CDR2 FYNNEI. CDR3 loop: CASTLDRNTGELFF. Written as DNA, the CDR3 is TGTGCCAGCACCCTGGACAGGAACACCGGGGAGCTGTTTTTT.

This CDR3 reads CASSPALEETQYF. DNA for the CDR3: TGTGCCAGCTCACCAGCACTGGAAGAGACCCAGTACTTC. The chain employs TRBV18 and TRBJ2-5; D ambiguous. Germline CDR1 is KGHSH and CDR2 is LQKENI. V gave up 2 bases and J gave up 3 bases, with 7 bases separating them. The CDR3 is made up of 13 amino acids.

This chain uses TRBV5-5 with TRBJ2-3; D is undetermined. This CDR3 is 14 amino acids long. V shed 4 bases and J shed 4 bases, with 13 bases lying between them. Germline loops: CDR1 SGHKS, CDR2 YYEKEE (reference sequence). CDR3 loop: CASSPPAVADTQYF. CDR3 nucleotides: TGTGCCAGCAGCCCCCCGGCGGTGGCAGATACGCAGTATTTT. The whole variable domain, remainder taken from reference TRBV5-5 and TRBJ2-3, is DAGVTQSPTHLIKTRGQQVTLRCSPISGHKSVSWYQQVLGQGPQFIFQYYEKEERGRGNFPDRFSARQFPNYSSELNVNALLLGDSALYLCASSPPAVADTQYFGPGTRLTVL.

The gene calls are TRBV2 and TRBJ1-4; D is ambiguous. CDR1 and CDR2 from the germline V gene are SNHLY and FYNNEI. The CDR3 runs 15 residues. V was shortened by 0 bases and J by 2 bases, with 7 bases between the two germline ends. CDR3 region: CASSEADGTNEKLFF. CDR3 in DNA: TGTGCCAGCAGTGAAGCTGATGGCACTAATGAAAAACTGTTTTTT.

This chain uses TRBV5-1 with TRBJ2-3; 7 positions match TRBD2. Losses at the gene ends were 4 bases for V and 0 bases for J; bases not matched to a gene: 8. The CDR3 runs 16 residues. Germline V gives CDR1 SGHRS, CDR2 YFSETQ. CDR3 amino acids: CASSPTSGISTDTQYF. CDR3 in DNA: TGCGCCAGCAGCCCTACCAGCGGGATTAGCACAGATACGCAGTATTTT.

The chain is built from TRBV13 and TRBJ2-7, with 7 bases matching TRBD1. The V gene's germline CDR1 is PRHDT and CDR2 FYEKMQ (reference sequence). The CDR3 contains 15 residues. Trimming took 4 bases from V and 2 from J; bases not matched to a gene: 8. This CDR3 is CASSYLGTEPYEQYF. CDR3 sequence (DNA): TGTGCCAGCAGCTATCTCGGGACAGAGCCCTACGAGCAGTACTTC.

The V and J genes are TRBV28 and TRBJ1-4, with 11 bases matching TRBD1. CDR1 MDHEN and CDR2 SYDVKM come from the germline V gene. The CDR3 contains 17 residues. V lost 1 base, J lost 7 bases, and 8 bases stayed unmatched. The CDR3 reads CASSLSRTGGASEKLFF. The CDR3, as DNA: TGTGCCAGCAGTTTATCGAGGACAGGGGGCGCGAGTGAAAAACTGTTTTTT.

The chain couples TRBV3-1 (or the pseudogene TRBV3-2) to TRBJ2-1; a weak D match, TRBD2 (6 bases). CDR3 length: 14 amino acids. The germline CDR1 and CDR2 sequences are LGHDT and YNNKEL (reference sequence). V lost 0 bases and J lost 7, with 10 bases in between. Written as DNA, the CDR3 is TGTGCCAGCAGCCAAGATATGGGGGGAAATGAGCAGTTCTTC. Protein product: CASSQDMGGNEQFF.

The chain carries TRBV12-3 or TRBV12-4 and TRBJ2-3; TRBD2 is a possible D gene (6 bases). The CDR3 consists of 12 residues. With 2 bases removed from V and 10 bases from J, the gap between germline ends came to 10 bases. CDR3 sequence (DNA): TGTGCCAGCAGTTTATGGGGGGATGCGCAGTATTTT. This translates into CASSLWGDAQYF.